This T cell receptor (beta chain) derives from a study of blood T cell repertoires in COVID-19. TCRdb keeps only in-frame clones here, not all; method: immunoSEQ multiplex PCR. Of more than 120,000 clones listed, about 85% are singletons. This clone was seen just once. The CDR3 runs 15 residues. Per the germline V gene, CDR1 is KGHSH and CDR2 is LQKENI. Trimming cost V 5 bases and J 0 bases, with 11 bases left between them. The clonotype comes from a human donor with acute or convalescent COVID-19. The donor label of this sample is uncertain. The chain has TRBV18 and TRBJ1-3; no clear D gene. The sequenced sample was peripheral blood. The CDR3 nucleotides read TGTGCCAGCTCATATTATGTGAGCTCTGGAAACACCATATATTTT. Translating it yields CASSYYVSSGNTIYF.